These 26 T cell receptor beta chains originate from one sample sequenced in a study of memory CD4+ T cells and cytomegalovirus serostatus. Repertoires were generated with immunoSEQ multiplex PCR, while TCRdb's copy carries only in-frame clones and drops some. The repertoire holds under 55,000 clones, with around 78% as singletons. The sort gate was single viable CD3+CD4+CD8-CD45RO+ cells for memory CD4+ T cells. Material: memory CD4+ T cells from blood. The receptors originated from an adult in good health and CMV-seronegative.

The chain uses TRBV19 and TRBJ2-1; the D gene is possibly TRBD2 (6 bases). The length of the CDR3 is 16 residues. V shed 0 bases and J shed 0 bases, with 9 bases lying between them. CDR1 and CDR2 from the germline V gene are LNHDA and SQIVND (reference sequence). The CDR3 DNA follows: TGTGCCAGTAGTATAGATTCCGGGGGCTCCTACAATGAGCAGTTCTTC. It yields the protein CASSIDSGGSYNEQFF.

The chain employs TRBV19 and TRBJ1-1, with D uncertain. CDR1 is LNHDA and CDR2 is SQIVND in the germline V gene (reference sequence). Trimming cost V 1 base and J 10 bases, with 10 bases left between them. This CDR3 is built from 12 residues. CDR3 nucleotides: TGTGCCAGTAGTATAGGGCGGGTCGGAGCTTTCTTT. Translated, it gives CASSIGRVGAFF.

This chain links TRBV5-1 with TRBJ2-5; TRBD1 might be the D (5 bases). The CDR3 length is 13 residues. V lost 2 bases, J lost 2 bases, and 7 bases lay in between. Looked up from germline, CDR1 is SGHRS and CDR2 is YFSETQ. Here the CDR3 DNA reads TGCGCCAGCAGCTTTGCAGGGCAAGAGACCCAGTACTTC. Its protein is CASSFAGQETQYF.

The chain links TRBV27 to TRBJ2-6, with D perhaps TRBD1 (6 bases). The ends were cut back, 5 bases at V and 0 bases at J, with 11 bases in the middle. This CDR3 is 16 amino acids long. CDR1 is MNHEY and CDR2 is SMNVEV in the germline V gene (reference sequence). The chain's CDR3 is CASSTTGSSGANVLTF. The CDR3 DNA sequence: TGTGCCAGCAGTACTACAGGGAGCTCTGGGGCCAACGTCCTGACTTTC.

This rearrangement joins TRBV30 to TRBJ2-3; TRBD2 matches 7 bases. Losses at the gene ends were 3 bases for V and 4 bases for J; bases not matched to a gene: 4. CDR3 length: 13 amino acids. Germline assignment: CDR1 GTSNPN and CDR2 SVGIG (reference sequence). CDR3 protein: CAWSSSGADTQYF. CDR3 nucleotide sequence: TGTGCCTGGAGCTCTAGCGGAGCAGATACGCAGTATTTT.

The rearrangement uses TRBV28 and TRBJ2-3, with 8 bases identical to TRBD1. Losses at the gene ends were 6 bases for V and 4 bases for J; bases not matched to a gene: 9. Germline lookup yields CDR1 MDHEN and CDR2 SYDVKM. The CDR3 spans 15 residues. The CDR3, as DNA: TGTGCCAGCAGGATCGGACAGGGAAGCGCAGATACGCAGTATTTT. It specifies CASRIGQGSADTQYF.

A remark on this clone: Sequence at one end of the junction differs from germline and may be a read error. The V gene is TRBV7-9, the J gene TRBJ2-2, with TRBD1 matching 7 bases. This CDR3 is 16 amino acids long. Germline V gene sequence: CDR1 SEHNR, CDR2 FQNEAQ (reference sequence). The CDR3 DNA is TGCGCCAGCAGCCAACTGACAGGGCTGGGTACCGGGGAGCTGTTTTTT. Amino acid sequence: CASSQLTGLGTGELFF.

This chain uses TRBV6-5 with TRBJ1-5; the D is unclear. Trimming pared 6 bases from V and 1 base from J, leaving 13 bases between. CDR1 MNHEY and CDR2 SVGAGI come from the germline V gene. The CDR3 length is 15 residues. CDR3 in DNA: TGTGCCAGCAGCCGCGCCCTTGGGAGCAATCAGCCCCAGCATTTT. Translated: CASSRALGSNQPQHF.

CDR3 DNA: TGTGCCAGAAGTTTCCCCGAGGACAGGGGCTACGAGCAGTACTTC. This sequence encodes CARSFPEDRGYEQYF. The J gene is TRBJ2-7, the V gene TRBV5-3; 9 positions match TRBD1. TRBV5-3 is an ORF; its function is uncertain. The CDR3 loop spans 15 amino acids. The junction had 9 bases not matched to a gene; V was cut back by 5 bases and J by 3 bases.

This clone was detected once. The genes are TRBV6-5 and TRBJ1-2; D not certain. CDR1 is MNHEY and CDR2 is SVGAGI in the germline V gene. This CDR3 spans 13 amino acids. Deletions cut 4 bases from V and 0 bases from J, with 6 bases between. The CDR3: CASSFGSNYGYTF. CDR3 sequence (DNA): TGTGCCAGCAGTTTCGGGTCTAACTATGGCTACACCTTC.

The V call is TRBV27, the J call TRBJ1-2, with TRBD1 matching 7 bases. V lost 2 bases and J lost 10; bases outside the gene matches: 7. The CDR3 runs 13 residues. Looked up from germline, CDR1 is MNHEY and CDR2 is SMNVEV (reference sequence). CDR3 in DNA: TGTGCCAGCAGTTTACCGGACAGGAGGGACTACACCTTC. Translation: CASSLPDRRDYTF.

This clone was counted only a few times. This sequence joins TRBV19 and TRBJ1-2, with no clear D. Trimming cost V 7 bases and J 2 bases, with 11 bases left between them. Germline V gene sequence: CDR1 LNHDA, CDR2 SQIVND (reference sequence). CDR3 size: 13 residues. As DNA, the CDR3 is TGTGCCAGTAATCCGGGCTTCAACTATGGCTACACCTTC. Amino acids: CASNPGFNYGYTF. Looking up the rest from reference TRBV19 and TRBJ1-2 gives the full variable domain: DGGITQSPKYLFRKEGQNVTLSCEQNLNHDAMYWYRQDPGQGLRLIYYSQIVNDFQKGDIAEGYSVSREKKESFPLTVTSAQKNPTAFYLCASNPGFNYGYTFGSGTRLTVV.

The sample holds one count of this clone. The chain couples TRBV4-3 to TRBJ2-7, with 12 bases lining up with TRBD2. This CDR3 region has 18 residues. V shed 3 bases, J shed 2 bases, and the junction held 11 bases outside the gene matches. The germline V gene encodes CDR1 LGHNA and CDR2 YSLEER. The CDR3 DNA reads TGCGCCAGCAGCCACCTCCCTCCACTAGCGGGAGGTACCTACGAGCAGTACTTC. Its translation is CASSHLPPLAGGTYEQYF.

V gene TRBV28 combines with J gene TRBJ1-1; perhaps TRBD1 as D (5 bases). V was clipped by 1 base and J by 5 bases, with 14 bases between them. CDR1 is MDHEN and CDR2 is SYDVKM in the germline V gene. The CDR3 contains 15 residues. This chain's CDR3 is CASSLYQGRYTEAFF. CDR3 DNA sequence: TGTGCCAGCAGTTTATACCAGGGAAGGTATACTGAAGCTTTCTTT.

The rearrangement links TRBV29-1 to TRBJ2-3; possibly TRBD2 for D (6 bases). Germline V gives CDR1 SQVTM, CDR2 ANQGSEA. Trimming took off 7 bases at V and 3 bases at J, with 14 bases between the two ends. This CDR3 has 13 amino acids. In DNA, the CDR3 is TGCAGCGGGGAAGGCGGGAAGACAGATACGCAGTATTTT. Amino acids: CSGEGGKTDTQYF.

This clone has more than one count but fewer than ten. The chain is built from TRBV6-6 and TRBJ1-6; TRBD1 might be the D (6 bases). Trimming removed 2 bases at V and 6 bases at J, with 8 bases between. The CDR3 has 14 amino acids. Germline-derived CDR1 and CDR2 are MNHNY and SVGAGI (reference sequence). In DNA, the CDR3 is TGTGCCAGCAGTTACGGACAGCCTAATTCACCCCTCCACTTT. Its translation: CASSYGQPNSPLHF.

The chain couples TRBV5-1 to TRBJ1-3, with D perhaps TRBD1 (5 bases). This CDR3 is built from 15 residues. The germline V gene has CDR1 SGHRS and CDR2 YFSETQ. The V end was cut by 4 bases, the J end by 0 bases, with 11 bases between. Here the CDR3 DNA reads TGCGCCAGCAGCCTTACAGGTATCTCTGGAAACACCATATATTTT. Its translation: CASSLTGISGNTIYF.

The CDR3 protein is CASSFRGPTDTQYF. The CDR3 region has the DNA TGTGCCAGCAGCTTCAGGGGGCCGACAGATACGCAGTATTTT. The chain has TRBV11-2 and TRBJ2-3, with 8 bases that match TRBD1. CDR3 length equals 14 residues. The V gene's germline CDR1 is SGHAT and CDR2 FQNNGV. After removal of 3 bases from V and 3 bases from J, the junction contained 2 bases not matched to a gene.

The genes are TRBV19 and TRBJ1-6; D remains unclear. The CDR3 is 14 residues long. The V end lost 1 base, the J end lost 7 bases, and 8 bases lay between the germline ends. Germline V gives CDR1 LNHDA, CDR2 SQIVND (reference sequence). CDR3: CASSIAAPNSPLHF. CDR3 sequence (DNA): TGTGCCAGTAGTATAGCAGCTCCAAATTCACCCCTCCACTTT.

The chain's CDR3 is CASSERRDHEQYF. CDR3 DNA: TGCGCCAGCAGTGAACGAAGGGATCACGAGCAGTACTTC. This chain uses TRBV10-1 with TRBJ2-7; D unclear. V was shortened by 3 bases and J by 5 bases, with 11 bases between the two germline ends. Germline V gene lookup returns CDR1 WNHNN and CDR2 SYGVQD (reference sequence). CDR3 size: 13 residues.

The chain employs TRBV18 and TRBJ1-5, with a tentative D call TRBD1 (5 bases). The CDR3 has 14 amino acids. With 5 bases removed from V and 6 bases from J, the gap between germline ends came to 14 bases. Germline V CDR1 and CDR2: KGHSH, LQKENI. The CDR3 DNA reads TGTGCCAGCTCAGTGGCAGGGAATCCTCAGCCCCAGCATTTT. Translating it yields CASSVAGNPQPQHF.

V gene TRBV25-1 combines with J gene TRBJ2-3; D gene ambiguous. The CDR3 is made up of 12 amino acids. The V and J ends lost 5 bases and 6 bases respectively, with 9 bases between them. From germline, CDR1 is MGHDK and CDR2 SYGVNS. CDR3 sequence: CASSRYGDTQYF. The CDR3 region has the DNA TGTGCCAGCAGTCGGTACGGCGATACGCAGTATTTT.

V gene TRBV6-6 combines with J gene TRBJ1-5, with 10 nucleotides matching TRBD1. This CDR3 is built from 15 residues. V shed 5 bases and J 5 bases; nucleotides not matched to a gene: 6. CDR1 is MNHNY and CDR2 is SVGAGI in the germline V gene (reference sequence). CDR3 nucleotides: TGTGCCAGCAGTCCGGGACAGGGGAGGCATCAGCCCCAGCATTTT. Amino acids: CASSPGQGRHQPQHF.

The CDR3 loop is CASSYSPGSEAFF. The CDR3 DNA reads as TGTGCCAGCAGTTACTCACCGGGGAGTGAAGCTTTCTTT. The rearrangement uses TRBV6-6 and TRBJ1-1; no clear D gene. The V gene's germline CDR1 is MNHNY and CDR2 SVGAGI (reference sequence). Trimming took 0 bases from V and 7 from J, leaving 9 bases between them. CDR3 length: 13 residues.

The rearrangement links TRBV15 to TRBJ2-1, with no clear D. V lost 1 base, J lost 5 bases, and 6 bases lay in between. The CDR3 consists of 13 residues. Germline V gives CDR1 LNHNV, CDR2 YYDKDF (reference sequence). CDR3 sequence (DNA): TGTGCCACCAGCAGAGGGCTGAACAATGAGCAGTTCTTC. It translates to CATSRGLNNEQFF.

About this clone itself: Additional DNA sequences in this sample encode the identical CDR3. This sequence joins TRBV12-5 and TRBJ1-1; no clear D. There are 13 residues in the CDR3. Between the trimmed V and J ends, which lost 1 base and 2 bases, there was a span of 5 bases. Germline CDR1 LGHNT, CDR2 FRNRAP. The CDR3 coding sequence is TGTGCTAGTGGTTTGGCATTTAACACTGAAGCTTTCTTT. This translates into CASGLAFNTEAFF.